One T cell receptor (beta chain) is described in this entry. In the authors' methods: Amplifying reference gene primers gave estimates of nucleated cell counts. Using immunoSEQ multiplex PCR, the repertoire was profiled, and TCRdb retains in-frame clones only, with some absent. D and trimming were read from the DNA, whereas the V and J calls and clone size are those reported in that table. This sample has 200,000 to 250,000 clones, with roughly four fifths found just once. The CDR3 has 13 residues. V was clipped by 3 bases and J by 4 bases; unmatched bases: 1. Germline assignment: CDR1 SGHRS and CDR2 YFSETQ. Cohort 3 recovered donors had two negative PCRs, clearance, or symptom resolution. These data are taken from a study of blood T cell repertoires in COVID-19. Study at large: Sample material is recorded as cDNA or gDNA derived from T cells, B-cell-depleted T cells, or PBMCs.

The TCR comes from a woman aged 60-70 years who had recovered from COVID-19. The chain has TRBV5-1 and TRBJ2-7; TRBD1 aligns across 10 bases. Sequences were obtained from PBMCs or T cells enriched from blood (not recorded which). CDR3 region: CASSWTGGYEQYF. CDR3 nucleotides: TGCGCCAGCAGCTGGACAGGGGGATACGAGCAGTACTTC.